The sample holds one count of the clone carrying this T cell receptor beta chain. V gave up 5 bases and J gave up 2 bases, with 6 bases separating them. CDR3 length: 12 amino acids. Germline V lookup: CDR1 PRHDT, CDR2 FYEKMQ (reference sequence). 13 Jbeta primers and 60 Vbeta primers were used for the PCR. This table comes from immunoSEQ multiplex PCR, and its TCRdb copy is limited to in-frame clones, with some not included. The sample includes 40,000 to 55,000 clones, 65% to 85% seen only once; the top ten take under 2.5%. The data were taken from a study of cytomegalovirus exposure and HLA in healthy donors.

The chain joins TRBV13 to TRBJ1-1; D gene uncertain. The sequence derives from a boy younger than 18 in good health and CMV-seropositive. The sample consisted of PBMCs. CDR3 sequence: CASSRRNTEAFF. The CDR3 region has the DNA TGTGCCAGCAGCCGGAGAAACACTGAAGCTTTCTTT.